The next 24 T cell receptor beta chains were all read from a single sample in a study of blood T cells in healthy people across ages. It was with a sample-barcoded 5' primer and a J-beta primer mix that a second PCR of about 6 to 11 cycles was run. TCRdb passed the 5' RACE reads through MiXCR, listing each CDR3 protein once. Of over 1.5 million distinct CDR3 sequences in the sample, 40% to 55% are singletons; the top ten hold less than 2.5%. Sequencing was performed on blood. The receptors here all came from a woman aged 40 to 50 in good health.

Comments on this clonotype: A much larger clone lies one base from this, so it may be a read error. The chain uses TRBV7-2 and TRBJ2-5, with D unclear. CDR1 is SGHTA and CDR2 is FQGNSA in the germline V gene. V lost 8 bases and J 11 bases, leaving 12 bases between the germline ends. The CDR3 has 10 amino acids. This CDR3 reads CASGYNEQYF. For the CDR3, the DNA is TGTGCCAGCGGCTACAATGAGCAGTACTTC.

CDR3 protein: CATSRDRLLDTQYF. DNA for the CDR3: TGTGCCACCAGCAGGGACAGGCTTCTAGATACGCAGTATTTT. This sequence joins TRBV15 and TRBJ2-3; 7 bases match TRBD1. This CDR3 spans 14 amino acids. Trimming at V came to 3 bases and at J to 5 bases, leaving 5 bases not matched to a gene. Looked up from germline, CDR1 is LNHNV and CDR2 is YYDKDF (reference sequence).

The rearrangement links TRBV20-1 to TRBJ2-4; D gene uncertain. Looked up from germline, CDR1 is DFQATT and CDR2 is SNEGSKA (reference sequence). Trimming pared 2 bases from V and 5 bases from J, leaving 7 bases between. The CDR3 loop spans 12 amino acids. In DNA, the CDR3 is TGCAGTGCTAGACGGATAGAAAACATTCAGTACTTC. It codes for CSARRIENIQYF.

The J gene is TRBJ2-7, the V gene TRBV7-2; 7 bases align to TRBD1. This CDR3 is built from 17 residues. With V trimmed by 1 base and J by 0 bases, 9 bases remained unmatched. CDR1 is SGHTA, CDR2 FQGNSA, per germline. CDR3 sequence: CASSLDSGTESSYEQYF. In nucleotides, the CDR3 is TGTGCCAGCAGCTTAGATTCCGGGACAGAGAGCTCCTACGAGCAGTACTTC. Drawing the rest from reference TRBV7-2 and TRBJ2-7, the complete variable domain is GAGVSQSPSNKVTEKGKDVELRCDPISGHTALYWYRQSLGQGLEFLIYFQGNSAPDKSGLPSDRFSAERTGGSVSTLTIQRTQQEDSAVYLCASSLDSGTESSYEQYFGPGTRLTVT.

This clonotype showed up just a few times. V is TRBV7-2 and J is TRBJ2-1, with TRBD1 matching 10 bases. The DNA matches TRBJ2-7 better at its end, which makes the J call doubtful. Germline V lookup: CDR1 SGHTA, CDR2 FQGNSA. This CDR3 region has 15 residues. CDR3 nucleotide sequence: TGTGCCAGCAGCTTAGGGGGACAGGGGACGTCTACGCAGTACTTC. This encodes CASSLGGQGTSTQYF.

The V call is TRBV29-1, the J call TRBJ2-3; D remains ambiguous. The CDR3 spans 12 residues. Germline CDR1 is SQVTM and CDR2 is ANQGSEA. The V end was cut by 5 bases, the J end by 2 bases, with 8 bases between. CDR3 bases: TGCAGCGTTCACGGATTCACAGATACGCAGTATTTT. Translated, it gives CSVHGFTDTQYF.

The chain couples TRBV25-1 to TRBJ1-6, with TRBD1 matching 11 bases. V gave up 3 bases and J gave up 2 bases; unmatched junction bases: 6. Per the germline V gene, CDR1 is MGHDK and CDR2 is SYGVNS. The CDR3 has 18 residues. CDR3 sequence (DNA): TGTGCCAGCAGTGACCCCGGGACAGGGGGGACCTATAATTCACCCCTCCACTTT. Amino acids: CASSDPGTGGTYNSPLHF.

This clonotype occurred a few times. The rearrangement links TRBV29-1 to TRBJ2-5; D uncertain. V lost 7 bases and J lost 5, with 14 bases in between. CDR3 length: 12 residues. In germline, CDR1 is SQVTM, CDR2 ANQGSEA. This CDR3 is CSGCPEGETQYF. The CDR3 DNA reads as TGCAGCGGCTGCCCAGAAGGGGAGACCCAGTACTTC.

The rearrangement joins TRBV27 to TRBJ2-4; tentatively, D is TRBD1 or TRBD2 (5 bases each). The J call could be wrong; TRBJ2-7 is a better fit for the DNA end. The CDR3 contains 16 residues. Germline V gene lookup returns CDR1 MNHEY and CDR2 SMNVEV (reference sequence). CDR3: CASRDLKVPHSYEQYF. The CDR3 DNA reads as TGTGCCAGCCGGGACCTAAAGGTGCCCCACTCCTACGAGCAGTACTTC.

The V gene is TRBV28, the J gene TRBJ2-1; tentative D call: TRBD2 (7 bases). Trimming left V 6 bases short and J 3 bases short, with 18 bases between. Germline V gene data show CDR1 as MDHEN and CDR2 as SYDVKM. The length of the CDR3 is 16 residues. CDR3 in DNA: TGTGCCAGCAGACCCAGAGGGGGGGCGGACTACAATGAGCAGTTCTTC. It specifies CASRPRGGADYNEQFF.

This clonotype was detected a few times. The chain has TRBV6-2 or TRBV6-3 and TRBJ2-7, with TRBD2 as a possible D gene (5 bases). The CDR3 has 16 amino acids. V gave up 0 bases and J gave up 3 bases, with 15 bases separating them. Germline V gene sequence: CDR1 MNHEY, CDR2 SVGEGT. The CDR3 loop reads CASSYSNTGKHYEQYF. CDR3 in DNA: TGTGCCAGCAGTTACTCGAATACCGGGAAGCACTACGAGCAGTACTTC.

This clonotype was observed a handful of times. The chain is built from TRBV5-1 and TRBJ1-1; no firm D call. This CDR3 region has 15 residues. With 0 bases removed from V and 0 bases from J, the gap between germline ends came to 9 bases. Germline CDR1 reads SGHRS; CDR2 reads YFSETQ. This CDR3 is CASSLEVSLNTEAFF. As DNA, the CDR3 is TGCGCCAGCAGCTTGGAGGTCAGTTTGAACACTGAAGCTTTCTTT.

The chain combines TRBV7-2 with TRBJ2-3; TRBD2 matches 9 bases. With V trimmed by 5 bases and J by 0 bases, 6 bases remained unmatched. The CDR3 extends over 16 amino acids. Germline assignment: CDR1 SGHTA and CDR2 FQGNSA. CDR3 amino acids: CASSPRLAVSTDTQYF. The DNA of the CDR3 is TGTGCCAGCAGCCCGCGACTAGCGGTTAGCACAGATACGCAGTATTTT.

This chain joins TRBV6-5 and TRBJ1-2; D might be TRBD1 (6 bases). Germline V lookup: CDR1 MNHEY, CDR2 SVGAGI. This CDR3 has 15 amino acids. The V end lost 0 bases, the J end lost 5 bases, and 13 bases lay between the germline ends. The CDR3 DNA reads TGTGCCAGCAGTTACTCCAGGGGAGGGGGATATGGCTACACCTTC. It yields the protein CASSYSRGGGYGYTF.

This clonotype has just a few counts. CDR3 coding DNA: TGTGCCAGCAGCCTTAATAGAAGGGATGGCTACACCTTC. It codes for CASSLNRRDGYTF. J is TRBJ1-2 and V is TRBV27; no clear D gene. The germline V gene has CDR1 MNHEY and CDR2 SMNVEV (reference sequence). CDR3 length: 13 residues. V gave up 6 bases and J gave up 6 bases, with 14 bases separating them.

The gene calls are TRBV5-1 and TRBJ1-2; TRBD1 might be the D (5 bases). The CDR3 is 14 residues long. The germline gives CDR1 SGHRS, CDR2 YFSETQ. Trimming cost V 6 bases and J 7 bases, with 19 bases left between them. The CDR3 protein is CASKGIGEKAGYTF. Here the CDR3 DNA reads TGCGCCAGCAAAGGTATAGGGGAGAAAGCTGGCTACACCTTC.

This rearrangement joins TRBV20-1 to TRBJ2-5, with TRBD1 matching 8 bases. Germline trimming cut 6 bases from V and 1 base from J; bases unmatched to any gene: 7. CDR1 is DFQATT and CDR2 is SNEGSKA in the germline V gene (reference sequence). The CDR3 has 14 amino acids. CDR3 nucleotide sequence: TGCAGTGCAAGATCCGGGACAGGCCAAGAGACCCAGTACTTC. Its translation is CSARSGTGQETQYF.

The CDR3 DNA reads as TGCAGTGCTAGATTCCCGGGGATTCCCTACGAGCAGTACTTC. Protein sequence: CSARFPGIPYEQYF. The genes are TRBV20-1 and TRBJ2-7; D is possibly TRBD2 (5 bases). The CDR3 contains 14 residues. The V gene's germline CDR1 is DFQATT and CDR2 SNEGSKA (reference sequence). V lost 2 bases and J 2 bases, leaving 13 bases between the germline ends.

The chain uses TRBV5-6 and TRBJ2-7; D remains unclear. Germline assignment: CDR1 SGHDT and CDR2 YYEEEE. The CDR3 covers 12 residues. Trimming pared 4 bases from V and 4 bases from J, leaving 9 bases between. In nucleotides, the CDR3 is TGTGCCAGCAGCCCATACGGTTACGAGCAGTACTTC. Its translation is CASSPYGYEQYF.

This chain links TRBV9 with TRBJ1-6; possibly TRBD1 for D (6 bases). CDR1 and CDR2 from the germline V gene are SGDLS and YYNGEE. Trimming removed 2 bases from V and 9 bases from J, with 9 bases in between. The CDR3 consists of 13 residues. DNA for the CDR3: TGTGCCAGCAGCGTTGACAGGACTTCACCCCTCCACTTT. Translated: CASSVDRTSPLHF. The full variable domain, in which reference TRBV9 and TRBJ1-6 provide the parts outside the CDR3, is DSGVTQTPKHLITATGQRVTLRCSPRSGDLSVYWYQQSLDQGLQFLIQYYNGEERAKGNILERFSAQQFPDLHSELNLSSLELGDSALYFCASSVDRTSPLHFGNGTRLTVT.

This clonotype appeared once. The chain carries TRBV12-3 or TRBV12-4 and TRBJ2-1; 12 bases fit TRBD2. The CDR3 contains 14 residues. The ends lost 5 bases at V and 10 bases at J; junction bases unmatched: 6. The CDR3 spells CASSPSGGAWEQFF. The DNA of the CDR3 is TGTGCCAGCAGTCCTAGCGGGGGGGCCTGGGAGCAGTTCTTC.

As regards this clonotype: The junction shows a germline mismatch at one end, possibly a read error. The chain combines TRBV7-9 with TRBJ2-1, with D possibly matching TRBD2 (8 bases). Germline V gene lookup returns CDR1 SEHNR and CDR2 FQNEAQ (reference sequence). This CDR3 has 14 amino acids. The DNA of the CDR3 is TGTGCCAGCAGCCTAGCGGGTCAGGGGGACGAGCAGTTCTTC. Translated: CASSLAGQGDEQFF.

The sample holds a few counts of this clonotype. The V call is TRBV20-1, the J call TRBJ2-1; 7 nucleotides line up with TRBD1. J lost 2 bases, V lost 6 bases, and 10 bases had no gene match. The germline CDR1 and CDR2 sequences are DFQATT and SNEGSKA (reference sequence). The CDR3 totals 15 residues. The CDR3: CSASGTADPYNEQFF. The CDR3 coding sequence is TGCAGTGCCAGTGGGACAGCCGACCCCTACAATGAGCAGTTCTTC.

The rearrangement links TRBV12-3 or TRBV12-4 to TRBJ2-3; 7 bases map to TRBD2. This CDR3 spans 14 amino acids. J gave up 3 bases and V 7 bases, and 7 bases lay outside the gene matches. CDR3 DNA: TGTGCCAGCACTCCTACTAGCGCGACAGATACGCAGTATTTT. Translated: CASTPTSATDTQYF.